The T cell receptor beta chain described here comes from a study of sequential checkpoint blockade in melanoma (dated by TCRdb to 2018 to 2020). Background on the whole study: Patients were assigned by 1:1 randomization to either first-line nivolumab followed by ipilimumab (arm A) or ipilimumab followed by nivolumab (arm B). Both trial sequences were followed by maintenance nivolumab.

Study-wide findings and limitations: Validation of the response-prediction model combining TCR metrics and mutation burden is needed in larger, independent patient cohorts.

The immunoSEQ Assay was used to immunosequence TCRbeta CDR3 regions from genomic DNA. Before high-throughput sequencing, the genomic DNA was amplified using bias-controlled multiplex PCR. The authors' pipeline ran thus. To quantify the absolute abundance of each unique TCRbeta CDR3 region, the sequences were collapsed and filtered. Clonality, defined as 1 minus Pielou's evenness, was calculated using productive rearrangements only. A previously published method was used to identify clones with significantly greater frequencies in on-treatment samples than in baseline samples. TCRdb mirrors the immuneACCESS table, restricted to in-frame sequences. Some clones are absent from its copies; in checked studies, under half trace to an unresolved V gene, and the reason for the others is unknown. V, J and clone size derive from that table, while D and trimming were established from the DNA sequence. Within this sample are tens of thousands of clones, with around 70% of them counted one time only. The ten biggest clones cover 19% of the sample.

In light of the paper, this sample's treatment or condition label describes: randomized to nivolumab then ipilimumab (arm A) or the reverse (arm B). None of the patients in the trial had previously been given DNA-damaging chemotherapy. Thawed PBMCs were sorted on a FACS Aria II flow cytometer to isolate live CD3+CD8+ cells negative for CD19 and CD56. Samples were obtained from patients with melanoma enrolled in CheckMate 064, a randomized, open-label phase II trial of sequential checkpoint blockade. Peripheral blood mononuclear cells were obtained through leukapheresis, purified using Ficoll-Paque, and frozen in human serum containing roughly 10% DMSO. Purity of sorted blood CD3+CD8+ cells was verified at >95% immediately after sorting, followed by DNA extraction. A word on this clone: Its antigen remains unidentified. The input lacks base qualities; no much larger clone sits a single base away.

Inclusive of the bounding cysteine and phenylalanine, the CDR3 is 12 residues long. The retained sequence is limited to the CDR3, 36 bases, with the frame set at the first base. The junction shows trimming of 4 bases on V and 1 base on J, plus 4 bases between the germline ends. CDR1 SGHNT and CDR2 YYREEE are derived from the germline V gene (reference sequence). The sequences come from CD8+ T cells sorted from blood (inferred from file names), collected from a patient given nivolumab and ipilimumab in sequence. The rearrangement joined TRBV5-4 to TRBJ2-3; there is no confident call for the D gene. The TCR was taken from a human donor with melanoma. The CDR3 corresponds to CASSPGTDTQYF. The DNA is TGTGCCAGCAGCCCCGGCACAGATACGCAGTATTTT.